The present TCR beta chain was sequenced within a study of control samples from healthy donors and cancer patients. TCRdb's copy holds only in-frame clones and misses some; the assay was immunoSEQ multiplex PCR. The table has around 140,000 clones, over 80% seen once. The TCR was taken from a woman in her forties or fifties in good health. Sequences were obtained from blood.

The CDR3 protein is CASSQVIGVGANVLTF. CDR3 sequence (DNA): TGTGCCAGCAGCCAAGTAATTGGGGTAGGGGCCAACGTCCTGACTTTC. V usage is TRBV3-1 (or the pseudogene TRBV3-2) and J usage is TRBJ2-6; no clear D. This CDR3 contains 16 residues. The germline V gene has CDR1 LGHDT and CDR2 YNNKEL (reference sequence). V was trimmed by 1 base and J by 4 bases, leaving 11 bases between them.